Below, 3 T cell receptor beta chains from the same sample are listed, as sequenced in a study of T cell repertoires in cytomegalovirus infection (dated by TCRdb to 2018 to 2020). Data came from an Illumina HiSeq 1500. TCRdb trimmed the raw reads at Q25, called clones with MiXCR and kept productive beta chains. Rows are combined by CDR3 protein, so each entry shows the most common genes and DNA. The sample table records about 330,000 distinct CDR3 sequences; more than 8% of these occur just once. Of the sample, around 4.5% falls within the top ten clones. The sequencing sample was made of PBMCs. All receptors derive from a human donor in good health (CMV status not recorded). Some clones in this sample may be carry-over from other donors' samples.

In its sample, this clonotype was seen a few times. The chain has TRBV9 and TRBJ1-1; D unclear. V gave up 4 bases and J gave up 0 bases, with 22 bases separating them. The CDR3 is 18 residues long. Looked up from germline, CDR1 is SGDLS and CDR2 is YYNGEE. CDR3 protein: CASSRGVGRWQMNTEAFF. In DNA, the CDR3 is TGTGCCAGCAGCCGCGGGGTGGGTAGATGGCAAATGAACACTGAAGCTTTCTTT.

This clonotype occurred many times. The chain recombines TRBV20-1 with TRBJ1-1, with D uncertain. The CDR3 has 15 amino acids. The ends were cut back, 3 bases at V and 0 bases at J, with 14 bases in the middle. Per germline, CDR1 DFQATT and CDR2 SNEGSKA (reference sequence). CDR3 amino acids: CSASTPDSMNTEAFF. The CDR3 region has the DNA TGCAGTGCTAGTACTCCAGATTCCATGAACACTGAAGCTTTCTTT.

The sample holds a few counts of this clonotype. The CDR3 reads CAISAPQGVRGYTF. The CDR3, as DNA: TGTGCCATCAGTGCCCCCCAGGGGGTGCGAGGCTACACCTTC. V gene TRBV10-3 combines with J gene TRBJ1-2; TRBD1 matches at 7 bases. The CDR3 consists of 14 residues. The germline V gene encodes CDR1 ENHRY and CDR2 SYGVKD. Germline trimming cut 4 bases from V and 8 bases from J; bases unmatched to any gene: 10.